This is a list of T cell receptor beta chains from one sample in a study of T-cell reconstitution after alpha-beta-depleted transplantation in children. TCRdb processed the PCR reads anew with MiXCR; each CDR3 protein has one entry. The data show about 240,000 distinct CDR3 sequences, roughly a quarter seen once. This sample comprised PBMCs, obtained before TCRalphabeta/CD19-depleted stem cell transplant. The receptors derive from a girl aged 2 to 10 with Fanconi anemia, due to receive a stem cell transplant. Both conserved end residues are part of each CDR3. The D gene is left open where the match is weak. Size values are once, few and many counts, or a class for expanded clones, and some rows have none.

cdr3_nt cdr3_aa v_call clone_size d_call j_call
TGCAGCTTGAGAGGGGGCGCGGAGACCCAGTACTTC CSLRGGAETQYF TRBV29-1 many TRBD1 TRBJ2-5
TGTGCCAGCAGTTTAGTGGGGCGGACAGGATTCCTCGGCGATCAGTACTTC CASSLVGRTGFLGDQYF TRBV12-3/TRBV12-4 NA TRBD1 TRBJ2-7
TGCAGCGTTGACATAGGTAGCGGGAGTAGGGGAGATACGCAGTATTTT CSVDIGSGSRGDTQYF TRBV29-1 NA TRBD2 TRBJ2-3
TGCAGTGCTAGCGTGACTAGGGGCAATGAGCAGTTCTTC CSASVTRGNEQFF TRBV20-1 many NA TRBJ2-1
TGCGCCAGCAGCTTCGGGACAGGGTTCATACAGCAGTTCTTC CASSFGTGFIQQFF TRBV5-1 few TRBD1 TRBJ2-1
TGTGCCAGCAGCGTAGAATTTAGTCCCTACAATGAGCAGTTCTTC CASSVEFSPYNEQFF TRBV9 few NA TRBJ2-1
TGTGCCATCAGCGCCGGACAGGGAGAGACTGAAGCTTTCTTT CAISAGQGETEAFF TRBV10-3 few TRBD1 TRBJ1-1
TGCAGCGTTGGGCAGGGGGCTGGTGGCTACACCTTC CSVGQGAGGYTF TRBV29-1 NA TRBD1 TRBJ1-2
TGTGCCAGCAGCGTAGATGGACAGGGGGCGATTGAAGCTTTCTTT CASSVDGQGAIEAFF TRBV9 NA TRBD1 TRBJ1-1
TGTGCCACCAGCAGAGATGTGGGGGCGGCAGAGACCCAGTACTTC CATSRDVGAAETQYF TRBV15 few NA TRBJ2-5
TGTGCCAGCAGTCTCGGTTACGGGAGGGACTACAATGAGCAGTTCTTC CASSLGYGRDYNEQFF TRBV6-4 NA TRBD2 TRBJ2-1
TGTGCCAGCAGTTCTTCCGGGACTAGCGACACAAGGGGACTCTACAATGAGCAGTTCTTC CASSSSGTSDTRGLYNEQFF TRBV12-3/TRBV12-4 many TRBD2 TRBJ2-1
TGCGCCAGCAGCTTGCACCTCCTGATCACAGATACGCAGTATTTT CASSLHLLITDTQYF TRBV5-1 many NA TRBJ2-3
TGTGCCAGCAGTGGCCTCAACTATGGCTACACCTTC CASSGLNYGYTF TRBV3-1 many NA TRBJ1-2
TGTGCCAGCAGTTTAAGACGAGAGACCCAGTACTTC CASSLRRETQYF TRBV12-3/TRBV12-4 many NA TRBJ2-5
TGTGCCAGCAGCTATGGGGTCTTAGATACGCAGTATTTT CASSYGVLDTQYF TRBV7-2 few NA TRBJ2-3
TGTGCCAGCAGCTTATGGGAGGAGAACAACGAGCAGTACTTC CASSLWEENNEQYF TRBV7-2 NA NA TRBJ2-7
TGCAGTGTAAGGGGCGTCCTAGCCAAAAACATTCAGTACTTC CSVRGVLAKNIQYF TRBV20-1 few NA TRBJ2-4
TGCAGCGTTGTAACGGGGGAAGAGACCCAGTACTTC CSVVTGEETQYF TRBV29-1 many NA TRBJ2-5
TGCAGCGGGCAAAGGGACAGTTACTACGAGCAGTACTTC CSGQRDSYYEQYF TRBV29-1 many TRBD1 TRBJ2-7
TGTGCCAGCAGTTCACTACTCCTCACCGGGGAGCTGTTTTTT CASSSLLLTGELFF TRBV12-3/TRBV12-4 many NA TRBJ2-2
TGCAGCGCCTGGACAGGGGGCAGCTACGAGCAGTACTTC CSAWTGGSYEQYF TRBV29-1 NA TRBD1 TRBJ2-7
TGCGCCAGCAGCGGACGGGACAGGGGGGATGAGTACGAGCAGTACTTC CASSGRDRGDEYEQYF TRBV5-1 few TRBD1 TRBJ2-7
TGTGCCAGTAGTATCGATCCACAGTTCCCAGGAAACACCATATATTTT CASSIDPQFPGNTIYF TRBV19 NA NA TRBJ1-3
TGCAGCGTTTCCCCACCCCGAGAGTACAATGAGCAGTTCTTC CSVSPPREYNEQFF TRBV29-1 many NA TRBJ2-1
TGCGCCAGCAGCTTGGGAAGACAGGCGGACGAGCAGTACTTC CASSLGRQADEQYF TRBV5-1 many NA TRBJ2-7
TGTGCCACCAGCACCTCGGGACAGGGCACACAAGAGACCCAGTACTTC CATSTSGQGTQETQYF TRBV15 NA TRBD1 TRBJ2-5
TGTGCCAGCAGCTTTTTTGAGGGACTAGCGAAAGAGACCCAGTACTTC CASSFFEGLAKETQYF TRBV7-2 many TRBD2 TRBJ2-5